This T cell receptor (beta chain) was captured in a study of blood T cell repertoires in COVID-19. Study background: Acute and convalescent COVID-19 specimens originated in the United States, Italy and Spain. PBMCs, B-cell-depleted T cells, or T cells were the source of the cDNA or gDNA that made up the material.

The CDR3 covers 15 residues. Germline loops: CDR1 SGHNT, CDR2 YYREEE (reference sequence). The junction had 6 bases not matched to a gene; V was cut back by 0 bases and J by 4 bases. Sequenced by immunoSEQ multiplex PCR; TCRdb stores in-frame clones only, minus some. The sample carries about 82,000 clones, 78% recorded once. Patients in Seattle were enrolled during active infection, then followed longitudinally. This clonotype originated in a man in his 60s with COVID-19, enrolled during active disease. The chain recombines TRBV5-4 with TRBJ1-1; 7 bases line up with TRBD1. The sample comprised peripheral blood. CDR3 protein: CASSLVPAGGTEAFF. The CDR3 DNA reads as TGTGCCAGCAGCTTGGTCCCGGCAGGGGGCACTGAAGCTTTCTTT.